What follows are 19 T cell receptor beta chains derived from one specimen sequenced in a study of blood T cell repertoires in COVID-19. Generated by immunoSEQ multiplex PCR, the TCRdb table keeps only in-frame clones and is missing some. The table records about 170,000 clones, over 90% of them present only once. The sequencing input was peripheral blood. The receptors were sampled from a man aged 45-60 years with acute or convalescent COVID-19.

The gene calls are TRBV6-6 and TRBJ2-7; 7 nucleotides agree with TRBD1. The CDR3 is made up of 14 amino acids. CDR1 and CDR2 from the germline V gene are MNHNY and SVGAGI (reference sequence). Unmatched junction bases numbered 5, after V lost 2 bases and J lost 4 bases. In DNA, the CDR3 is TGTGCCAGCAGTTACCTAGACAGGGCTTACGAGCAGTACGTC. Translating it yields CASSYLDRAYEQYV.

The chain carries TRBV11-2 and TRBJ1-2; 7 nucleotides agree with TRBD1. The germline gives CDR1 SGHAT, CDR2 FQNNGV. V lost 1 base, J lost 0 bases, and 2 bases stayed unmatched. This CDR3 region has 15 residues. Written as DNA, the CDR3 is TGTGCCAGCAGCTTAGTACAGGGGACTAACTATGGCTACACCTTC. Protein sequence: CASSLVQGTNYGYTF.

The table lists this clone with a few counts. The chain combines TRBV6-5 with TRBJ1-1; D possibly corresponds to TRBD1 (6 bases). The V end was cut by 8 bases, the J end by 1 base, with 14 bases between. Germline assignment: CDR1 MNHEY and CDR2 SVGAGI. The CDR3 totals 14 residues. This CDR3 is CASGVDRANTEAFF. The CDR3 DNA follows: TGTGCCAGCGGGGTGGACAGAGCGAACACTGAAGCTTTCTTT.

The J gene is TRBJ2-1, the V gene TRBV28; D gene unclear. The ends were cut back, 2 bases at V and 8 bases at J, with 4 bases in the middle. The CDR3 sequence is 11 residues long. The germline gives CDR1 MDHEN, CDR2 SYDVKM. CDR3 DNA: TGTGCCAGCAGTTTACTCTATGAGCAGTTCTTC. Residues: CASSLLYEQFF.

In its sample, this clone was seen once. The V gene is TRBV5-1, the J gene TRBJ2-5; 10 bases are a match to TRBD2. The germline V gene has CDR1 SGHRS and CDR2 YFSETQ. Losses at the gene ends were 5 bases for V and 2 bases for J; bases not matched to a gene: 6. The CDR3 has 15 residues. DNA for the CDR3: TGCGCCAGCAGTAAGTCTAGCGGGAGTCAAGAGACCCAGTACTTC. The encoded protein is CASSKSSGSQETQYF.

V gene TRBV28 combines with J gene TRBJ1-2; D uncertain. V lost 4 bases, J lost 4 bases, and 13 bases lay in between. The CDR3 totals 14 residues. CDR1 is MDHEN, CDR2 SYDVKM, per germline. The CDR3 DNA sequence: TGTGCCAGCAGTTCCGACACGAAATCCTATGGCTACACCTTC. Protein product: CASSSDTKSYGYTF.

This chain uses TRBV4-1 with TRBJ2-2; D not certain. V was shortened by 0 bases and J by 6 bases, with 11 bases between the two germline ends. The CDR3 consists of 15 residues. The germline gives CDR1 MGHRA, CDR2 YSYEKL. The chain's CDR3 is CASSQENSGPGELFF. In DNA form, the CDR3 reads TGCGCCAGCAGCCAAGAAAACTCAGGCCCCGGGGAGCTGTTTTTT.

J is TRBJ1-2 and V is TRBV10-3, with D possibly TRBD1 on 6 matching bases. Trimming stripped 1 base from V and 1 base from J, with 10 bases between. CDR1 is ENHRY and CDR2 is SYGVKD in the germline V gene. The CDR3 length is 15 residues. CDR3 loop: CAISELGTLNYGYTF. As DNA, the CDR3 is TGTGCCATCAGTGAGTTAGGGACACTTAACTATGGCTACACCTTC.

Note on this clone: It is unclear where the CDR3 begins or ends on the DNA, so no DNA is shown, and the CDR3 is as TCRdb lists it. This CDR3 is CATQSRHCISAPPSRSNQPQHF. The chain links TRBV23-1 to TRBJ1-5. TRBV23-1 qualifies as an ORF whose function is uncertain. A total of 22 residues make up the CDR3, ends included.

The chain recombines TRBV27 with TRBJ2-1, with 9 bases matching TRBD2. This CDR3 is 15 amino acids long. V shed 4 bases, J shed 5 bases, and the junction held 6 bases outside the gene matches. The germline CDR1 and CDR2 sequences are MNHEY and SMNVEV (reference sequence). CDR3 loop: CASSSSGIGDNEQFF. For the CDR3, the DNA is TGTGCCAGCAGTTCTAGCGGGATTGGTGACAATGAGCAGTTCTTC.

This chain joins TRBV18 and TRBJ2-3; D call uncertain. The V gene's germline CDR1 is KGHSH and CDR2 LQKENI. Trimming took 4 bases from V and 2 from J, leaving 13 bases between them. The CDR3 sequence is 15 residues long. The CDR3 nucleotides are TGTGCCAGCTCACTAACACCCCTGTCCACAGATACGCAGTATTTT. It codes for CASSLTPLSTDTQYF.

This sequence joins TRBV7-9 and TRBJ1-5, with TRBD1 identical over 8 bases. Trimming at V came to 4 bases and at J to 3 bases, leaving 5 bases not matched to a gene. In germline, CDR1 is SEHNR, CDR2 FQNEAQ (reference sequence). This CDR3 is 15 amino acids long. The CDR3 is CASSSETGDNQPQHF. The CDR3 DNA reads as TGTGCCAGCAGCTCCGAGACAGGGGACAATCAGCCCCAGCATTTT.

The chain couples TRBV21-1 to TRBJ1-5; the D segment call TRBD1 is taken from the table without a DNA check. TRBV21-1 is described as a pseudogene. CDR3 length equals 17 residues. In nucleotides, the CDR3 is TGTGCCAGCAGCAAAAGACCATACAGGGCCGAATCAAGGCCCCAGCATTTT. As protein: CASSKRPYRAESRPQHF.

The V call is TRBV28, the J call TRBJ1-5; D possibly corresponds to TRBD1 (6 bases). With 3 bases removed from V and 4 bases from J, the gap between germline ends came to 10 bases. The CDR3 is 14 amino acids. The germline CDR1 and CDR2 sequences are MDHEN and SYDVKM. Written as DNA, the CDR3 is TGTGCCAGCAGTTTTGGACAGCCAAATCAGCCCCAGCATTTT. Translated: CASSFGQPNQPQHF.

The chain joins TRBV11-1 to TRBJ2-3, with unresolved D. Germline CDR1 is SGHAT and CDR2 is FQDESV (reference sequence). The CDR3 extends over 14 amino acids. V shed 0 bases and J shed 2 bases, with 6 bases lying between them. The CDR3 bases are TGTGCCAGCAGCTTAGCGGCCTTCACAGATACGCAGTATTTT. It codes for CASSLAAFTDTQYF.

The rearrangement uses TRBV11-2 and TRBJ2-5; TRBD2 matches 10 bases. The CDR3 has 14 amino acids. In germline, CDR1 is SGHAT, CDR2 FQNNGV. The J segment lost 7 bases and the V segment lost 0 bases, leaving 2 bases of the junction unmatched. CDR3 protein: CASSLEAGGVTQYF. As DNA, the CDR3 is TGTGCCAGCAGCTTAGAAGCGGGAGGGGTGACCCAGTACTTC.

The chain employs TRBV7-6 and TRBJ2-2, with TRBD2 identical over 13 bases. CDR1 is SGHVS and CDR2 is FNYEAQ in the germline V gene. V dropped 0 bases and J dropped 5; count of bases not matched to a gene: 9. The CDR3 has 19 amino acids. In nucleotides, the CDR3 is TGTGCCAGCAGCTTAGCCCCCACTACTAGCGGGAGGGCGACCGGGGAGCTGTTTTTT. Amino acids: CASSLAPTTSGRATGELFF. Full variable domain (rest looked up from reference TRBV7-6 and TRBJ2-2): GAGVSQSPRYKVTKRGQDVALRCDPISGHVSLYWYRQALGQGPEFLTYFNYEAQQDKSGLPNDRFSAERPEGSISTLTIQRTEQRDSAMYRCASSLAPTTSGRATGELFFGEGSRLTVL.

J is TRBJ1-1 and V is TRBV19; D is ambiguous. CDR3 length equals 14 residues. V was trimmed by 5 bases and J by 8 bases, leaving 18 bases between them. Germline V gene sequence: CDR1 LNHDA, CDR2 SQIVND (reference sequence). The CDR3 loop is CASSLNMNSGEAFF. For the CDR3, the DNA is TGTGCCAGTAGTTTGAACATGAACTCGGGGGAAGCTTTCTTT. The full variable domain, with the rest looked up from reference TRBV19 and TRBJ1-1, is DGGITQSPKYLFRKEGQNVTLSCEQNLNHDAMYWYRQDPGQGLRLIYYSQIVNDFQKGDIAEGYSVSREKKESFPLTVTSAQKNPTAFYLCASSLNMNSGEAFFGQGTRLTVV.

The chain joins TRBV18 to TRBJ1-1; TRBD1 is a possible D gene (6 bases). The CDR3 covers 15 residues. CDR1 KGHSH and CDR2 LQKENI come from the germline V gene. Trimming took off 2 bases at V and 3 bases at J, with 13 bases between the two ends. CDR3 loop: CASSPIGGADTEAFF. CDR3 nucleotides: TGTGCCAGCTCACCAATTGGGGGCGCGGACACTGAAGCTTTCTTT.